The 19 T cell receptor beta chains presented below share a single source sample, sequenced in a study of T cell repertoires in cytomegalovirus infection. Each CDR3 protein gets one entry after TCRdb re-called the reads with MiXCR. The sample lists around 450,000 distinct CDR3 sequences, approximately 32% occurring once. Material for sequencing was PBMCs. The receptors were gathered from a human donor in good health (CMV status not recorded). Some clones in this sample may be carry-over from other donors' samples.

This clonotype was seen at least ten times. The chain couples TRBV7-2 to TRBJ1-2; no firm D call. The CDR3 has 14 amino acids. Deletions cut 5 bases from V and 4 bases from J, with 14 bases between. Germline assignment: CDR1 SGHTA and CDR2 FQGNSA. CDR3 sequence: CASSPAEGIYGYTF. The CDR3 DNA sequence: TGTGCCAGCAGCCCAGCGGAGGGCATCTATGGCTACACCTTC.

Of note for this clonotype: Without the conserved terminal phenylalanine or tryptophan, this CDR3 likely stems from a read error. The chain uses TRBV7-3 and TRBJ2-2, with D perhaps TRBD2 (6 bases). With 5 bases removed from V and 7 bases from J, the gap between germline ends came to 20 bases. The CDR3 is 16 amino acids. Germline values: CDR1 SGHTA, CDR2 FQGTGA. In DNA form, the CDR3 reads TGTGCCAGCAGCCTCCGGCGGGGCGGGCTTAACGGGGAGCTGTTTTTG. Translating it yields CASSLRRGGLNGELFL.

This chain joins TRBV11-2 and TRBJ2-1, with unresolved D. Trimming took 0 bases from V and 5 from J, leaving 11 bases between them. The V gene's germline CDR1 is SGHAT and CDR2 FQNNGV. The CDR3 extends over 15 amino acids. CDR3 loop: CASSLEFGEHNEQFF. The CDR3 DNA follows: TGTGCCAGCAGCTTAGAATTCGGCGAGCACAATGAGCAGTTCTTC.

The chain employs TRBV20-1 and TRBJ2-7, with a weak D call TRBD2 (7 bases). Trimming cost V 6 bases and J 3 bases, with 18 bases left between them. Per germline, CDR1 DFQATT and CDR2 SNEGSKA (reference sequence). The CDR3 spans 14 residues. The CDR3 spells CSAKLGGGRYEQYF. CDR3 DNA: TGCAGTGCCAAACTAGGGGGGGGGCGCTACGAGCAGTACTTC.

This clonotype was found a few times. J is TRBJ1-2 and V is TRBV12-3 or TRBV12-4; 8 bases match TRBD1. The V and J ends lost 2 bases and 8 bases, in that order; junction bases with no gene match: 7. The CDR3 consists of 14 residues. The CDR3 DNA follows: TGTGCCAGCAGTTTAAACAGGGGGATGGAAGGCTACACCTTC. Translated, it gives CASSLNRGMEGYTF.

The chain has TRBV6-4 and TRBJ2-7; D uncertain. The V gene's germline CDR1 is MRHNA and CDR2 SNTAGT. This CDR3 has 15 amino acids. Deletions cut 0 bases from V and 4 bases from J, with 13 bases between. The CDR3 spells CASSDSSVASYEQYF. In DNA, the CDR3 is TGTGCCAGCAGTGACTCGAGTGTGGCATCTTACGAGCAGTACTTC.

As concerns this clonotype: Given the absence of the conserved phenylalanine or tryptophan at the CDR3 end, a read error is likely. The chain carries TRBV7-8 and TRBJ1-3; possibly TRBD1 for D (5 bases). Germline V gives CDR1 SGHVS, CDR2 FQNEAQ. The CDR3 sequence is 15 residues long. DNA of the CDR3: TGTGCCAGCTGCTTAGGGGAGGGTTGGGGTCGCCCCATATATTGT. Translating gives CASCLGEGWGRPIYC.

This clonotype was seen only a few times. The chain carries TRBV12-3 or TRBV12-4 and TRBJ1-2; D gene uncertain. Trimming left V 7 bases short and J 13 bases short, with 19 bases between. CDR3 size: 12 residues. CDR3 nucleotide sequence: TGTGCCAGCACTGCGGGCACGTTCCCACCCACCTTC. It is translated as CASTAGTFPPTF.

This clonotype was picked up many times. V usage is TRBV11-2 and J usage is TRBJ2-2; D is unresolved. The V end lost 1 base, the J end lost 6 bases, and 9 bases lay between the germline ends. The V gene's germline CDR1 is SGHAT and CDR2 FQNNGV. The CDR3 is made up of 14 amino acids. This CDR3 reads CASSLVTVPGELFF. CDR3 DNA: TGTGCCAGCAGCTTAGTTACGGTCCCCGGGGAGCTGTTTTTT. The variable domain in full, completed from reference TRBV11-2 and TRBJ2-2, reads EAGVAQSPRYKIIEKRQSVAFWCNPISGHATLYWYQQILGQGPKLLIQFQNNGVVDDSQLPKDRFSAERLKGVDSTLKIQPAKLEDSAVYLCASSLVTVPGELFFGEGSRLTVL.

This chain connects TRBV7-8 to TRBJ2-1, with TRBD1 identical over 7 bases. V was clipped by 6 bases and J by 1 base; unmatched bases: 21. This CDR3 contains 20 residues. The germline gives CDR1 SGHVS, CDR2 FQNEAQ. The CDR3 loop is CASRKNRDSSSKRSYNEQFF. The CDR3 nucleotides read TGTGCCAGCAGGAAAAACCGGGACAGCTCGAGTAAACGTTCCTACAATGAGCAGTTCTTC.

With respect to this clonotype: Its ends do not fully match the called genes, so a read error is possible. In DNA form, the CDR3 reads TGTGCCCGCAGTTACCCGACAGGGAACAATGAGCAGTTCTTC. As protein: CARSYPTGNNEQFF. The chain recombines TRBV6-2 or TRBV6-3 with TRBJ2-1, with 7 nucleotides matching TRBD1. CDR3 length equals 14 residues. The germline CDR1 and CDR2 sequences are MNHEY and SVGEGT.

This clonotype came up a few times. V and J are TRBV28 and TRBJ1-2; D unresolved. Germline V gene data show CDR1 as MDHEN and CDR2 as SYDVKM. Trimming stripped 7 bases from V and 6 bases from J, with 24 bases between. This CDR3 has 16 amino acids. The CDR3 here is CASTPWRENGANGYTF. DNA for the CDR3: TGTGCCAGCACCCCATGGAGGGAGAACGGCGCTAATGGCTACACCTTC.

This clonotype has only a few counts. The rearrangement uses TRBV6-1 and TRBJ1-2; 7 bases line up with TRBD1. After removal of 6 bases from V and 9 bases from J, the junction contained 7 bases not matched to a gene. Germline lookup yields CDR1 MNHNS and CDR2 SASEGT. The CDR3 sequence is 12 residues long. CDR3 in amino acids: CASRPDRERYTF. The CDR3, as DNA: TGTGCCAGCAGACCCGACAGGGAACGCTACACCTTC.

This clonotype was seen a few times. The chain combines TRBV19 with TRBJ1-1; TRBD1 might be the D (5 bases). This CDR3 comprises 15 residues. CDR1 LNHDA and CDR2 SQIVND come from the germline V gene (reference sequence). Trimming left V 3 bases short and J 2 bases short, with 13 bases between. CDR3 loop: CASSISGGFNTEAFF. As DNA, the CDR3 is TGTGCCAGTAGTATTTCGGGGGGATTTAACACTGAAGCTTTCTTT.

The J gene is TRBJ1-3, the V gene TRBV7-9; 10 bases are a match to TRBD1. J was trimmed by 2 bases and V by 5 bases; bases with no gene match: 6. The CDR3 runs to 16 residues. The germline V gene encodes CDR1 SEHNR and CDR2 FQNEAQ (reference sequence). The CDR3 region is CASSQAGQGAGNTIYF. The DNA for the CDR3 is TGTGCCAGCAGCCAAGCCGGACAGGGGGCTGGAAACACCATATATTTT.

This chain connects TRBV27 to TRBJ1-1, with a tentative D call TRBD1 (5 bases). Trimming took off 4 bases at V and 1 base at J, with 13 bases between the two ends. This CDR3 contains 15 residues. From germline, CDR1 is MNHEY and CDR2 SMNVEV (reference sequence). The CDR3 DNA follows: TGTGCCAGCAGTTCGACCGGGACGGGGAACACTGAAGCTTTCTTT. This gives the protein CASSSTGTGNTEAFF.

This clonotype was seen a handful of times. The CDR3 loop reads CASSSSSDNTEAFF. The CDR3, as DNA: TGTGCCAGCAGCTCAAGTTCGGACAACACTGAAGCTTTCTTT. The chain uses TRBV11-2 and TRBJ1-1; D not resolved. CDR3 size: 14 residues. Germline CDR1 reads SGHAT; CDR2 reads FQNNGV. Trimming shortened V by 4 bases and J by 2 bases, and 11 bases separated the two germline ends.

This clonotype was counted between two and nine times. V usage is TRBV7-2 and J usage is TRBJ2-5, with D perhaps TRBD2 (6 bases). Germline CDR1 is SGHTA and CDR2 is FQGNSA. V lost 5 bases and J lost 5, with 24 bases in between. The CDR3 spans 17 residues. The CDR3 loop is CASSKLYGRGRSETQYF. CDR3 coding DNA: TGTGCCAGCAGCAAACTATACGGGCGGGGTCGCAGCGAGACCCAGTACTTC. The full variable domain, in which reference TRBV7-2 and TRBJ2-5 provide the parts outside the CDR3, is GAGVSQSPSNKVTEKGKDVELRCDPISGHTALYWYRQSLGQGLEFLIYFQGNSAPDKSGLPSDRFSAERTGGSVSTLTIQRTQQEDSAVYLCASSKLYGRGRSETQYFGPGTRLLVL.

This clonotype has a count of ten or more. V is TRBV7-9 and J is TRBJ2-1; 10 positions match TRBD2. CDR1 is SEHNR, CDR2 FQNEAQ, per germline (reference sequence). J lost 9 bases, V lost 10 bases, and 15 bases had no gene match. This CDR3 is 15 amino acids long. Written as DNA, the CDR3 is TGTGCCACCACCCCACTAGCGGGGAACCTGGGTGAGCAGTTCTTC. Translating it yields CATTPLAGNLGEQFF.